Below, 17 T cell receptor beta chains from the same sample are listed, as sequenced in a study of OX40 agonist ivuxolimab in advanced cancers. The protocol was immunoSEQ multiplex PCR, while the TCRdb copy is restricted to in-frame clones and leaves out a portion. The sample records 58,000 or so clones, approximately 82% being singletons. This specimen was CD4+ or CD8+ T cells sorted from blood, taken in a trial of the OX40 agonist ivuxolimab. The receptors here all came from an adult with an advanced solid tumor such as melanoma, head and neck, liver or kidney cancer.

The rearrangement links TRBV29-1 to TRBJ1-2; no clear D. The CDR3 is made up of 13 amino acids. CDR1 is SQVTM, CDR2 ANQGSEA, per germline. Trimming cost V 5 bases and J 0 bases, with 10 bases left between them. The CDR3 bases are TGCAGCGTTATGGACGGCGCTAACTATGGCTACACCTTC. This sequence encodes CSVMDGANYGYTF.

This sequence joins TRBV6-1 and TRBJ2-4, with TRBD2 as a possible D gene (5 bases). The V and J ends lost 4 bases and 0 bases respectively, with 16 bases between them. The CDR3 is made up of 17 amino acids. CDR1 is MNHNS, CDR2 SASEGT, per germline. CDR3 region: CASSAIASLLAKNIQYF. The CDR3 region has the DNA TGTGCCAGCAGTGCAATCGCTAGCCTGCTAGCCAAAAACATTCAGTACTTC.

This sequence joins TRBV7-9 and TRBJ2-2, with 8 nucleotides matching TRBD2. Per the germline V gene, CDR1 is SEHNR and CDR2 is FQNEAQ (reference sequence). Unmatched junction bases numbered 5, after V lost 4 bases and J lost 1 base. This CDR3 is built from 16 residues. For the CDR3, the DNA is TGTGCCAGCAGCTCCCAGCGGGAGTGGAACACCGGGGAGCTGTTTTTT. Residues: CASSSQREWNTGELFF.

The chain couples TRBV10-3 to TRBJ1-4; TRBD1 might be the D (6 bases). V shed 4 bases and J shed 8 bases, with 14 bases lying between them. The CDR3 is 14 amino acids. Germline-derived CDR1 and CDR2 are ENHRY and SYGVKD. CDR3 amino acids: CAISVAGGEEKLFF. CDR3 nucleotide sequence: TGTGCCATCAGTGTTGCCGGGGGCGAGGAAAAACTGTTTTTT.

The chain links TRBV7-8 to TRBJ2-2, with TRBD1 matching 8 bases. CDR1 and CDR2 (germline): SGHVS, FQNEAQ. The CDR3 extends over 15 amino acids. V shed 3 bases, J shed 5 bases, and the junction held 5 bases outside the gene matches. The CDR3 protein is CASSLQGAITGELFF. CDR3 DNA sequence: TGTGCCAGCAGCTTGCAGGGGGCGATAACCGGGGAGCTGTTTTTT.

This sequence joins TRBV4-1 and TRBJ2-1; no firm D call. Trimming removed 1 base at V and 2 bases at J, with 12 bases between. The CDR3 has 16 residues. Germline-derived CDR1 and CDR2 are MGHRA and YSYEKL. The CDR3 is CASSQVDLITYNEQFF. The CDR3 nucleotides are TGCGCCAGCAGCCAAGTGGACCTAATAACCTACAATGAGCAGTTCTTC.

The chain combines TRBV15 with TRBJ1-4; 7 bases fit TRBD1. Germline CDR1 is LNHNV and CDR2 is YYDKDF (reference sequence). Germline trimming cut 0 bases from V and 8 bases from J; bases unmatched to any gene: 6. The CDR3 sequence is 15 residues long. The CDR3 coding sequence is TGTGCCACCAGCAGAGAAGACAGGGTCGGGGAAAAACTGTTTTTT. Protein product: CATSREDRVGEKLFF.

There are a few counts of this clone. This chain joins TRBV19 and TRBJ1-6, with a tentative D call TRBD1 (5 bases). The length of the CDR3 is 14 residues. V shed 10 bases and J shed 10 bases, with 20 bases lying between them. Germline assignment: CDR1 LNHDA and CDR2 SQIVND (reference sequence). CDR3 sequence (DNA): TGTGCCACCGGGGCCGGGGCGCTAGGATCACCCCTCCACTTT. Its translation is CATGAGALGSPLHF.

The chain carries TRBV18 and TRBJ2-2, with D perhaps matching TRBD2 (5 bases). CDR3 length: 13 amino acids. V was clipped by 5 bases and J by 4 bases, with 8 bases between them. Germline assignment: CDR1 KGHSH and CDR2 LQKENI. For the CDR3, the DNA is TGTGCCAGCTCAGCCACTAGCACCGGGGAGCTGTTTTTT. Amino acids: CASSATSTGELFF.

The chain employs TRBV5-4 and TRBJ2-5, with 16 bases fitting TRBD2. V was pared by 3 bases and J by 5 bases, with 4 bases of the junction left unmatched. Germline V CDR1 and CDR2: SGHNT, YYREEE (reference sequence). The CDR3 length is 16 residues. CDR3 protein: CASSSGTSGGAETQYF. For the CDR3, the DNA is TGTGCCAGCAGCTCCGGGACTAGCGGGGGGGCGGAGACCCAGTACTTC. The full variable domain, with the rest looked up from reference TRBV5-4 and TRBJ2-5, is ETGVTQSPTHLIKTRGQQVTLRCSSQSGHNTVSWYQQALGQGPQFIFQYYREEENGRGNFPPRFSGLQFPNYSSELNVNALELDDSALYLCASSSGTSGGAETQYFGPGTRLLVL.

The V and J genes are TRBV6-5 and TRBJ1-5; tentatively, D is TRBD1 (6 bases). From germline, CDR1 is MNHEY and CDR2 SVGAGI. Trimming pared 4 bases from V and 5 bases from J, leaving 15 bases between. The CDR3 runs 15 residues. Here the CDR3 DNA reads TGTGCCAGCAGTTCGTCACAGGGCTGGGATCAGCCCCAGCATTTT. Protein sequence: CASSSSQGWDQPQHF.

This clone was detected only a few times. The chain carries TRBV2 and TRBJ1-5, with 7 bases aligning to TRBD1. V lost 4 bases and J lost 4; bases outside the gene matches: 7. The CDR3 is 15 amino acids. CDR1 SNHLY and CDR2 FYNNEI come from the germline V gene. The CDR3 DNA is TGTGCCAGCAGTGTTGTCAGGGGGAGTAATCAGCCCCAGCATTTT. Its protein is CASSVVRGSNQPQHF.

The chain couples TRBV7-3 to TRBJ2-2; 8 nucleotides align to TRBD1. The CDR3 covers 16 residues. Unmatched junction bases numbered 13, after V lost 5 bases and J lost 8 bases. Germline CDR1 reads SGHTA; CDR2 reads FQGTGA. In DNA form, the CDR3 reads TGTGCCAGCAGCCCCTACCCCGGGACAGGTTTAGGGGAGCTGTTTTTT. Its protein product is CASSPYPGTGLGELFF.

The CDR3 DNA sequence: TGCAGCGTTGAGGTACTAGCGGTCGGAGAGACCCAGTACTTC. This translates into CSVEVLAVGETQYF. The chain uses TRBV29-1 and TRBJ2-5; 8 positions match TRBD2. V lost 3 bases and J lost 4; bases outside the gene matches: 7. Germline V gene lookup returns CDR1 SQVTM and CDR2 ANQGSEA. The CDR3 is 14 residues long.

The chain employs TRBV6-5 and TRBJ1-5, with 7 bases aligning to TRBD1. Germline V lookup: CDR1 MNHEY, CDR2 SVGAGI. This CDR3 has 15 amino acids. The V segment lost 0 bases and the J segment 7 bases; nucleotides outside the gene matches: 6. CDR3 sequence reads: CASSYSGGAGQPQHF. The CDR3 coding sequence is TGTGCCAGCAGTTACTCAGGGGGCGCCGGGCAGCCCCAGCATTTT.

The chain has TRBV4-2 and TRBJ2-7; 8 nucleotides line up with TRBD2. Germline lookup yields CDR1 LGHNA and CDR2 YNFKEQ. This CDR3 comprises 15 residues. Trimming took 2 bases from V and 2 from J; bases not matched to a gene: 5. CDR3 sequence: CASSQSTSGTYEQYF. The CDR3 DNA reads as TGTGCCAGCAGCCAATCTACTAGCGGAACCTACGAGCAGTACTTC.

The chain combines TRBV7-3 with TRBJ1-3; no clear D. The germline V gene encodes CDR1 SGHTA and CDR2 FQGTGA. Trimming shortened V by 1 base and J by 1 base, and 8 bases separated the two germline ends. The CDR3 spans 15 residues. In nucleotides, the CDR3 is TGTGCCAGCAGCTTAAGTCTGGGTTCTGGAAACACCATATATTTT. This translates into CASSLSLGSGNTIYF. The full variable domain, in which reference TRBV7-3 and TRBJ1-3 provide the parts outside the CDR3, is GAGVSQTPSNKVTEKGKYVELRCDPISGHTALYWYRQSLGQGPEFLIYFQGTGAADDSGLPNDRFFAVRPEGSVSTLKIQRTERGDSAVYLCASSLSLGSGNTIYFGEGSWLTVV.